Described below is a single T cell receptor (beta chain) sequence and its context. The source of the sample is a study of human thymus T cells. Obtained as resections during corrective heart surgery, the thymus tissue was then studied. Per the germline V gene, CDR1 is MDHEN and CDR2 is SYDVKM. V was clipped by 6 bases and J by 1 base, with 19 bases between them. The CDR3 is 18 residues long. Sequenced by immunoSEQ multiplex PCR; TCRdb stores in-frame clones only, minus some. The data contain 86,000 or so clones, 90% to 97% of them seen just once; the ten biggest clones take up around 0.03%. The origin of this receptor is a boy under two years old with a congenital heart defect but otherwise immunologically healthy. The chain couples TRBV28 to TRBJ2-6; no firm D call. What was sequenced was thymus tissue. CDR3 amino acids: CASSPRWSLSSGANVLTF. The CDR3 DNA sequence: TGTGCCAGCAGCCCCAGATGGTCTCTAAGTTCTGGGGCCAACGTCCTGACTTTC.